This T cell receptor (beta chain) was identified during a study of T cells in Graves' hyperthyroidism and ophthalmopathy. Trimming removed 6 bases from V and 5 bases from J; junction bases left unmatched: 4. From germline, CDR1 is DFQATT and CDR2 SNEGSKA (reference sequence). The CDR3 is made up of 15 amino acids. Researchers amplified the TCR beta CDR3 regions from RNA transcripts. Initially, a first-round RT-PCR of the TCR CDR3 employed the HTBI primer set. TCRdb re-analysed the multiplex PCR reads in MiXCR, keeping a single row per CDR3 protein. The sample records fewer than 300,000 distinct CDR3 sequences, roughly 15% being singletons. Ten or more counts support this clonotype.

The rearrangement uses TRBV20-1 and TRBJ2-2, with 15 bases that match TRBD2. Sequencing input: blood. The TCR sequence derives from a woman in her 50s with Graves' hyperthyroidism that later progressed to Graves' ophthalmopathy. The CDR3, as DNA: TGCAGTGCCCAAGGGACTAGCGGGAGGACCGGGGAGCTGTTTTTT. This translates into CSAQGTSGRTGELFF.